Below are 13 T cell receptor beta chains sequenced from a single sample in a study of CD8+CD57+ T cells in acquired aplastic anemia. The patients chosen for sequencing had shown expansion of CD8+CD57+ cells (detected by flow cytometry). Genomic DNA was employed as the template in profiling TCR beta VDJ and CDR3. TCRdb fed the reads into MiXCR, producing one record per CDR3 protein. The repertoire holds approximately 130,000 distinct CDR3 sequences, with 58% as singletons. Sequencing was performed on sorted CD4+, CD8+, or CD8+CD57+ T cells (not recorded which) from PBMCs. These receptors all stem from a human donor with aplastic anemia.

The chain uses TRBV7-6 and TRBJ1-1; 8 nucleotides align to TRBD1. V lost 5 bases and J lost 0; bases outside the gene matches: 11. In germline, CDR1 is SGHVS, CDR2 FNYEAQ. CDR3 length: 17 residues. The CDR3 region has the DNA TGTGCCAGCAGCCGCGACAGGGGCGATAGGGTGAACACTGAAGCTTTCTTT. Amino acid sequence: CASSRDRGDRVNTEAFF.

In its sample, this clonotype was seen once. A much larger clone sits a single nucleotide away, making a read error possible. DNA for the CDR3: TGTGCCAGCAGCTTAGAGGGGACTAGCATGACAGAGACGCAGTATTTT. Residues: CASSLEGTSMTETQYF. The rearrangement uses TRBV11-1 and TRBJ2-3; 9 nucleotides agree with TRBD2. CDR3 length: 16 amino acids. From germline, CDR1 is SGHAT and CDR2 FQDESV (reference sequence).

The V and J genes are TRBV10-3 and TRBJ2-1, with 9 bases fitting TRBD2. The CDR3 has 15 amino acids. With 3 bases clipped from V and 8 bases from J, the junction kept 8 bases outside the gene matches. From germline, CDR1 is ENHRY and CDR2 SYGVKD. The CDR3 sequence is CAISDPGRLADEQFF. The CDR3 region has the DNA TGTGCCATCAGTGACCCCGGCCGACTAGCGGATGAGCAGTTCTTC.

The V gene is TRBV7-2, the J gene TRBJ2-7, with a tentative D call TRBD2 (6 bases). V lost 1 base and J 2 bases, leaving 9 bases between the germline ends. Germline values: CDR1 SGHTA, CDR2 FQGNSA. The CDR3 length is 14 residues. CDR3 DNA sequence: TGTGCCAGCAGCTTAGGGCGGGACCCCTACGAGCAGTACTTC. Residues: CASSLGRDPYEQYF.

This clonotype was found once. The chain employs TRBV11-2 and TRBJ1-2; D possibly corresponds to TRBD1 (5 bases). Trimming stripped 4 bases from V and 7 bases from J, with 19 bases between. CDR1 and CDR2 (germline): SGHAT, FQNNGV. This CDR3 comprises 15 residues. Here the CDR3 reads CASSSVQGERTGYTF. DNA of the CDR3: TGTGCCAGCAGCTCGGTCCAGGGAGAGAGAACTGGCTACACCTTC.

This clonotype was seen at least ten times. DNA of the CDR3: TGTGCCAGCAGCCGATCGGGAAAGAATGAAAAACTGTTTTTT. This codes for CASSRSGKNEKLFF. V gene TRBV7-9 combines with J gene TRBJ1-4; D remains ambiguous. This CDR3 has 14 amino acids. Germline CDR1 reads SEHNR; CDR2 reads FQNEAQ (reference sequence). V was cut by 5 bases and J by 5 bases, with 12 bases left in between.

On this clonotype itself: This may stem from a read error, because a much larger clone lies one nucleotide away. Since no conserved phenylalanine or tryptophan closes the CDR3, a read error is the likely cause. The chain employs TRBV15 and TRBJ1-1; 9 bases are shared with TRBD1. The CDR3 loop spans 15 amino acids. V gave up 8 bases and J gave up 3 bases; unmatched junction bases: 10. In germline, CDR1 is LNHNV, CDR2 YYDKDF (reference sequence). The CDR3: CATGSTRTGDTEAFL. In nucleotides, the CDR3 is TGTGCCACCGGATCCACGCGGACAGGGGACACTGAAGCTTTCCTT.

The chain uses TRBV9 and TRBJ2-7; 7 bases are a match to TRBD1. Germline-derived CDR1 and CDR2 are SGDLS and YYNGEE. This CDR3 has 14 residues. The V and J ends lost 3 bases and 4 bases, in that order; junction bases with no gene match: 7. The CDR3 DNA reads TGTGCCAGCAGCGCGGGGACAGCTAATTACGAGCAGTACTTC. Translating it yields CASSAGTANYEQYF. The entire variable domain, with the rest obtained from reference TRBV9 and TRBJ2-7, is as follows: DSGVTQTPKHLITATGQRVTLRCSPRSGDLSVYWYQQSLDQGLQFLIQYYNGEERAKGNILERFSAQQFPDLHSELNLSSLELGDSALYFCASSAGTANYEQYFGPGTRLTVT.

The chain has TRBV6-1 and TRBJ2-7; D is possibly TRBD2 (7 bases). The length of the CDR3 is 14 residues. CDR1 MNHNS and CDR2 SASEGT come from the germline V gene. V lost 8 bases and J lost 3, with 17 bases in between. The CDR3 sequence is CASAGGRAGYEQYF. CDR3 sequence (DNA): TGTGCCAGCGCCGGGGGGCGGGCCGGCTACGAGCAGTACTTC.

This clonotype was recorded only once. With a much larger clone just one base away, this may be a read error. The chain employs TRBV14 and TRBJ1-4; D not resolved. V dropped 5 bases and J dropped 7 bases, with 23 bases sitting between them. The CDR3 contains 17 residues. Germline V lookup: CDR1 SGHDN, CDR2 FVKESK. The CDR3 DNA follows: TGTGCCAGCAGCACCCCATGGGTGCTCCTGTGGAGTGAAAAACTGTTTTTT. Translating gives CASSTPWVLLWSEKLFF.

This clonotype came up many times. The chain links TRBV6-5 to TRBJ2-1; unclear D gene. Trimming removed 4 bases from V and 4 bases from J, with 8 bases in between. Germline-derived CDR1 and CDR2 are MNHEY and SVGAGI. This CDR3 comprises 13 residues. The DNA of the CDR3 is TGTGCCAGCAGTTCCCCGGAGTACAATGAGCAGTTCTTC. It translates to CASSSPEYNEQFF.

This clonotype appeared a few times. This chain links TRBV10-1 with TRBJ2-5; D is possibly TRBD1 or TRBD2 (5 bases each). Deletions cut 3 bases from V and 7 bases from J, with 12 bases between. CDR3 length equals 13 residues. The germline CDR1 and CDR2 sequences are WNHNN and SYGVQD (reference sequence). CDR3 amino acids: CASSDRDVGTQYF. CDR3 coding DNA: TGCGCCAGCAGTGATAGGGACGTGGGGACCCAGTACTTC.

This rearrangement joins TRBV25-1 to TRBJ2-3; D may match TRBD1 or TRBD2 (5 bases each). Trimming cost V 1 base and J 2 bases, with 10 bases left between them. This CDR3 contains 15 residues. Germline V CDR1 and CDR2: MGHDK, SYGVNS. In DNA, the CDR3 is TGTGCCAGCAGTGAATCGAGGGGACCCACAGATACGCAGTATTTT. This codes for CASSESRGPTDTQYF.